Here is one T cell receptor (beta chain) with its context. This entry belongs to a study of blood T cell repertoires in COVID-19. Study-wide background: COVID-19 samples from acute and convalescent phases originated in the United States, Italy and Spain. Sources were T cells, B-cell-depleted T cells, or PBMCs; the material itself was cDNA or gDNA.

The V gene's germline CDR1 is MRHNA and CDR2 SNTAGT. This CDR3 is built from 13 residues. The trim removed 6 bases at V and 7 bases at J, leaving 6 bases unmatched. As originally analysed: Quantification of nucleated cells was approximated via reference gene primer amplification. The protocol was immunoSEQ multiplex PCR, while the TCRdb copy is restricted to in-frame clones and leaves out a portion. Clonal size and the V and J genes are those of that table, whereas D and trimming came from the DNA. The profile covers approximately 80,000 clones, with less than 95% appearing a single time and around 0.96% taken by the ten largest.

This rearrangement joins TRBV6-4 to TRBJ2-1; 7 bases fit TRBD2. The clonotype was recovered from a woman aged 45-60 years in a cohort sampled during active COVID-19. The sample taken for sequencing was peripheral blood. The CDR3, as DNA: TGTGCCAGCAGCCACGAGCGGGGAAATGAGCAGTTCTTC. Translating gives CASSHERGNEQFF.